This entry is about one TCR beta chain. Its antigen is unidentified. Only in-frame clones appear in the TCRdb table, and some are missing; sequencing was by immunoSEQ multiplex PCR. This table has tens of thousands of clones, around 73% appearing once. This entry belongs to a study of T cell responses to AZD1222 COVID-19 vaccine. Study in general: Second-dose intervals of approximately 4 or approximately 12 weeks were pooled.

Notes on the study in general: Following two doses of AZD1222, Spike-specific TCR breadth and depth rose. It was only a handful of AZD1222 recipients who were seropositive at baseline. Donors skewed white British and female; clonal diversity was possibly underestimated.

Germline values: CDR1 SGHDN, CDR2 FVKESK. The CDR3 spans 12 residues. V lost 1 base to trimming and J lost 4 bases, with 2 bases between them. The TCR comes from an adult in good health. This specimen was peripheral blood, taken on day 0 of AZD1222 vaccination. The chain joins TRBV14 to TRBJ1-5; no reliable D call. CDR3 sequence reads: CASSQGNQPQHF. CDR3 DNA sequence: TGTGCCAGCAGCCAAGGTAATCAGCCCCAGCATTTT.